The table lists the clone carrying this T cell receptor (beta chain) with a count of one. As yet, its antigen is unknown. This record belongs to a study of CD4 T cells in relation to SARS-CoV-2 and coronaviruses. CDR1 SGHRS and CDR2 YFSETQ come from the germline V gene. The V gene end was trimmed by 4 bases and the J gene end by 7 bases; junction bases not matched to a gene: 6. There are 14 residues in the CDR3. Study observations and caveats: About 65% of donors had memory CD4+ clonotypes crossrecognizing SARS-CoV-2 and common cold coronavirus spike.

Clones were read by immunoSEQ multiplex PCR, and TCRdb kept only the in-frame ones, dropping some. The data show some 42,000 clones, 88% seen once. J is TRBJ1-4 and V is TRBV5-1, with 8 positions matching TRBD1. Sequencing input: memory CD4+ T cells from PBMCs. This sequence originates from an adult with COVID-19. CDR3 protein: CASSPDRVGEKLFF. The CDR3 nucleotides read TGCGCCAGCAGCCCGGACAGGGTGGGTGAAAAACTGTTTTTT.